This T cell receptor (beta chain) originates from a study of CD8 T cells in ankylosing spondylitis (dated by TCRdb to the late 2010s). Background for the entire study: T cell receptor beta repertoires were profiled in healthy donors and ankylosing spondylitis patients so that disease-linked TCR variants could be found. The whole study cohort included about a hundred healthy donors and 25 ankylosing spondylitis patients. Peripheral blood was sampled, and synovial fluid was additionally collected from ankylosing spondylitis patients.

What the work shows at the level of the full study, not this receptor alone: The disease-linked clones were reported to be significantly enriched in matched synovial fluid samples from ankylosing spondylitis patients. Blood from ankylosing spondylitis patients appeared to be characterized by a TCR beta motif made up of about 8 highly homologous amino acid variants. A CD8+ phenotype was shown by the disease-linked clones, which were found at relatively low frequencies in peripheral blood. Some TCR beta motif variants had previously been reported in synovial fluid and blood of reactive arthritis patients, which suggested common disease-initiation mechanisms.

The instrument was an Illumina HiSeq 2500. Quantitative 5'-RACE with molecular barcodes was used to prepare TCR beta libraries. Turning to the authors' computational methods: A new computational method, built on a probabilistic model of VDJ rearrangement, was used to identify disease-linked TCR variants. TCRdb passed the public sequencing reads through fastp at Q25 and MiXCR, retaining productive beta sequences. Each CDR3 protein gets just one entry, which takes the most common genes and DNA from the rows behind it. The authors' filters were not applied to this entry. This sample lists some 840,000 distinct CDR3 sequences; about 11% were detected once. About 0.49% of the sample belongs to the ten largest clones. CDR1 SGDLS and CDR2 YYNGEE are derived from the germline V gene. The CDR3 measures 13 amino acids from cysteine to phenylalanine. Of the read, only the CDR3 DNA is kept; its 39 bases are in frame from base 1. Cut back by 1 base and 3 bases, the V and J ends lie 5 bases apart.

This clonotype was detected a few times. The antigen this receptor binds is unknown. Base qualities are not recorded, but no much larger clone differs from it by a single base. The sequence came from a male donor with ankylosing spondylitis. Recombination joined TRBV9 with TRBJ1-5, with no confidently assigned D gene. The sample comprised blood, either unsorted or a sorted T cell fraction (not recorded which). The DNA sequence is given as TGTGCCAGCAGCGTATTGCCCAATCAGCCCCAGCATTTT. Its product reads: CASSVLPNQPQHF.